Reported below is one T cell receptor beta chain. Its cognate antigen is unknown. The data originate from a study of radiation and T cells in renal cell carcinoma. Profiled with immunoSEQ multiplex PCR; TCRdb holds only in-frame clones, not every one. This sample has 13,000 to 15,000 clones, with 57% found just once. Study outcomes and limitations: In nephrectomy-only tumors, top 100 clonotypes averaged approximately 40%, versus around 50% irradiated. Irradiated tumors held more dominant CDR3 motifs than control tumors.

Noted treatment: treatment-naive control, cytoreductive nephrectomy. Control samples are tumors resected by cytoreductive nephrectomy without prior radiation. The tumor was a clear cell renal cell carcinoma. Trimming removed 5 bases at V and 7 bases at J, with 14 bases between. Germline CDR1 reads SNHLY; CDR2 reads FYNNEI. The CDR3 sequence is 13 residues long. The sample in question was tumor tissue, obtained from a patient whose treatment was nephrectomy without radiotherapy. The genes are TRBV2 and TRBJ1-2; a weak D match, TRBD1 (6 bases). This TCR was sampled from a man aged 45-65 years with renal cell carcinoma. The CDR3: CASSFDSRGGYTF. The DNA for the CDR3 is TGTGCCAGCAGTTTTGACAGCAGGGGTGGCTACACCTTC.